One sample yielded the 11 T cell receptor beta chains listed below, sequenced in a study of patients and donors after allogeneic stem cell transplantation. TCRdb reprocessed the RT-PCR reads via MiXCR and lists one record per CDR3 protein. The sample shows 70,000 or so distinct CDR3 sequences, more than 25% of them seen only once. Sequencing used blood, either unsorted or a sorted T cell fraction (not recorded which). The receptor set was obtained from a human donor who was either an allogeneic HSCT recipient or a stem cell or donor lymphocyte infusion donor (not recorded which). It is not recorded whose cells these are; they may come from a transplant donor.

The gene calls are TRBV5-1 and TRBJ1-2; possibly TRBD1 for D (5 bases). V lost 0 bases, J lost 7 bases, and 10 bases lay in between. CDR3 size: 13 residues. The germline V gene has CDR1 SGHRS and CDR2 YFSETQ. The CDR3 is CASSLEGEAGYTF. The CDR3 nucleotides read TGCGCCAGCAGCTTGGAAGGGGAGGCTGGCTACACCTTC.

V is TRBV5-1 and J is TRBJ2-1; 8 bases agree with TRBD1. CDR1 and CDR2 (germline): SGHRS, YFSETQ. The CDR3 totals 17 residues. Trimming cost V 0 bases and J 5 bases; bases outside gene matches: 10. Written as DNA, the CDR3 is TGCGCCAGCAGCTTGGCCCCCCGGACAGGGATCCACAATGAGCAGTTCTTC. Translation: CASSLAPRTGIHNEQFF.

This chain uses TRBV29-1 with TRBJ2-7; possibly TRBD1 for D (6 bases). V dropped 1 base and J dropped 2 bases, with 9 bases sitting between them. The CDR3 length is 13 residues. CDR1 and CDR2 from the germline V gene are SQVTM and ANQGSEA. CDR3 loop: CSVEVGQTYEQYF. CDR3 DNA sequence: TGCAGCGTTGAAGTCGGACAGACCTACGAGCAGTACTTC.

The chain uses TRBV3-1 and TRBJ1-1; D may be TRBD1 (6 bases). The CDR3 extends over 13 amino acids. Trimming shortened V by 6 bases and J by 3 bases, and 11 bases separated the two germline ends. From germline, CDR1 is LGHDT and CDR2 YNNKEL (reference sequence). The CDR3, as DNA: TGTGCCAGCAGTAAAGGGGGATACACTGAAGCTTTCTTT. Its protein product is CASSKGGYTEAFF.

A word on this clonotype: One end of the junction fails to match germline, which may point to a read error. This chain connects TRBV9 to TRBJ1-4; no definite D call. CDR3 length equals 15 residues. Germline V gives CDR1 SGDLS, CDR2 YYNGEE. Here the CDR3 DNA reads TGTGCCAGCAGCTCCCCCGGGGTGGAAAATGAAAAACCGTTTTTT. Protein: CASSSPGVENEKPFF.

This clonotype came up many times. This chain connects TRBV12-3 or TRBV12-4 to TRBJ1-2, with 7 nucleotides matching TRBD1. Unmatched junction bases numbered 10, after V lost 2 bases and J lost 4 bases. CDR3 length: 16 residues. The CDR3 coding sequence is TGTGCCAGCAGTTTAAGTATATCGGGACAGCCCTATGGCTACACCTTC. Translated: CASSLSISGQPYGYTF.

This sequence joins TRBV7-9 and TRBJ1-1, with D hard to call. The CDR3 is 14 amino acids. V gave up 3 bases and J gave up 1 base, with 9 bases separating them. CDR1 and CDR2 (germline): SEHNR, FQNEAQ (reference sequence). The CDR3: CASSFALPNTEAFF. The CDR3 region has the DNA TGTGCCAGCAGCTTCGCACTGCCGAACACTGAAGCTTTCTTT.

This clonotype was detected only a few times. The chain joins TRBV27 to TRBJ1-5, with D perhaps matching TRBD1 (6 bases). The CDR3 is 14 residues long. V dropped 0 bases and J dropped 7 bases, with 10 bases sitting between them. CDR1 and CDR2 from the germline V gene are MNHEY and SMNVEV (reference sequence). The CDR3 DNA reads as TGTGCCAGCAGTTTATCGGGGGGGCTGCAGCCCCAGCATTTT. It is translated as CASSLSGGLQPQHF.

The chain couples TRBV18 to TRBJ1-5; D is perhaps TRBD1 (6 bases). Germline CDR1 is KGHSH and CDR2 is LQKENI. This CDR3 spans 14 amino acids. V was trimmed by 3 bases and J by 1 base, leaving 7 bases between them. The CDR3 region is CASSPGQSNQPQHF. The CDR3 nucleotides are TGTGCCAGCTCACCTGGACAGAGCAATCAGCCCCAGCATTTT. The variable domain in full, with the rest retrieved from reference TRBV18 and TRBJ1-5, is NAGVMQNPRHLVRRRGQEARLRCSPMKGHSHVYWYRQLPEEGLKFMVYLQKENIIDESGMPKERFSAEFPKEGPSILRIQQVVRGDSAAYFCASSPGQSNQPQHFGDGTRLSIL.

This clonotype was seen repeatedly, ten times or more. The chain employs TRBV24-1 and TRBJ1-1; the match to TRBD1 covers 7 bases. Germline-derived CDR1 and CDR2 are KGHDR and SFDVKD. This CDR3 has 14 amino acids. V lost 5 bases to trimming and J lost 1 base; unmatched junction nucleotides: 3. CDR3 sequence: CATSAGGKNTEAFF. CDR3 sequence (DNA): TGTGCCACCAGTGCAGGGGGTAAGAACACTGAAGCTTTCTTT.

This clonotype occurred a few times. The rearrangement links TRBV6-2 or TRBV6-3 to TRBJ2-2; 14 nucleotides agree with TRBD2. The CDR3 extends over 16 amino acids. CDR1 is MNHEY, CDR2 SVGEGT, per germline. J lost 6 bases, V lost 5 bases, and 5 bases had no gene match. The CDR3 sequence: CASSMGLAGVAGELFF. The CDR3 DNA is TGTGCCAGCAGTATGGGACTAGCGGGAGTCGCCGGGGAGCTGTTTTTT.